This T cell receptor (beta chain) was sequenced in a study of T cells in women clearing cervical HPV infection. About the study: Cases: HPV16-related CIN3 or worse on histology, 2 invasive cancers.

Each participant carried one incident cervical HPV16 infection only. With regard to this clone: The read comes to an end 3 residues before the CDR3 does, leaving the germline J gene to fill in the end.

The CDR3 is made up of 14 amino acids. Germline V gene data show CDR1 as SGHRS and CDR2 as YFSETQ. Average input was about 1,200 ng genomic DNA for immunoSEQ TCR beta CDR3 amplification. TCRdb's copy holds only in-frame clones and misses some; the assay was immunoSEQ multiplex PCR. This listing includes roughly 31,000 clones. This chain connects TRBV5-1 to TRBJ1-4; TRBD1 is a possible D gene (5 bases). What was sequenced was blood buffy coat. The TCR originated in a woman between 18 and 70 years old with a cervical HPV16 infection that either progressed to CIN3+ or cleared (not recorded which). The CDR3 DNA, read in part, is TGCGCCAGCAGCTTGGTTGAGGGGCCTAGGGCA. This codes for CASSLVEGPRA. The entire CDR3 protein is CASSLVEGPRALFF.